Shown below are 21 T cell receptor beta chains from a single sample sequenced in a study of blood T cell repertoires in COVID-19. Repertoires were generated with immunoSEQ multiplex PCR, while TCRdb's copy carries only in-frame clones and drops some. The sample has tens of thousands of clones, more than 75% seen once. Input material: peripheral blood. All receptors come from a human donor in a cohort sampled during active COVID-19.

The V and J genes are TRBV5-6 and TRBJ2-7, with TRBD2 identical over 9 bases. CDR3 length: 19 amino acids. V dropped 1 base and J dropped 4; count of bases not matched to a gene: 18. The germline V gene has CDR1 SGHDT and CDR2 YYEEEE. Here the CDR3 reads CASSLRGQGREGVRYEQYF. In DNA form, the CDR3 reads TGTGCCAGCAGCTTGAGGGGGCAAGGGCGGGAGGGCGTAAGGTACGAGCAGTACTTC.

The chain uses TRBV5-1 and TRBJ2-1; 11 bases agree with TRBD2. The CDR3 is 17 amino acids. The V gene end was trimmed by 0 bases and the J gene end by 7 bases; junction bases not matched to a gene: 9. Germline loops: CDR1 SGHRS, CDR2 YFSETQ. CDR3 sequence: CASSLGGWTSGSNEQFF. For the CDR3, the DNA is TGCGCCAGCAGCTTGGGAGGGTGGACTAGCGGGTCTAATGAGCAGTTCTTC. Filled out from reference TRBV5-1 and TRBJ2-1, the complete variable domain reads KAGVTQTPRYLIKTRGQQVTLSCSPISGHRSVSWYQQTPGQGLQFLFEYFSETQRNKGNFPGRFSGRQFSNSRSEMNVSTLELGDSALYLCASSLGGWTSGSNEQFFGPGTRLTVL.

This chain's CDR3 is CASSLGGELNTGELFF. CDR3 nucleotide sequence: TGTGCCAGCAGCTTGGGTGGGGAGCTGAACACCGGGGAGCTGTTTTTT. J is TRBJ2-2 and V is TRBV11-3, with D possibly TRBD2 on 5 matching bases. This CDR3 has 16 residues. The germline CDR1 and CDR2 sequences are SGHNT and YENEEA. V was cut by 3 bases and J by 1 base, with 12 bases left in between.

This clone showed up just once. This chain joins TRBV4-2 and TRBJ2-6; the match to TRBD2 covers 11 bases. J gave up 0 bases and V 0 bases, and 4 bases lay outside the gene matches. Germline CDR1 is LGHNA and CDR2 is YNFKEQ. The length of the CDR3 is 19 residues. In nucleotides, the CDR3 is TGTGCCAGCAGCCAAGATGGTACTAGCGGGGGCTCTGGGGCCAACGTCCTGACTTTC. Its protein is CASSQDGTSGGSGANVLTF.

V is TRBV4-2 and J is TRBJ1-2; 9 positions match TRBD1. The CDR3 is 15 amino acids. Trimming took 0 bases from V and 5 from J; bases not matched to a gene: 4. Germline CDR1 LGHNA, CDR2 YNFKEQ. CDR3: CASSQDQQGAYGYTF. The CDR3 DNA sequence: TGTGCCAGCAGCCAAGATCAACAGGGGGCTTATGGCTACACCTTC.

The chain is built from TRBV19 and TRBJ1-2; tentatively, D is TRBD1 (5 bases). The CDR3 sequence is 14 residues long. Germline lookup yields CDR1 LNHDA and CDR2 SQIVND (reference sequence). The V end lost 3 bases, the J end lost 0 bases, and 8 bases lay between the germline ends. The CDR3 region has the DNA TGTGCCAGTAGTATCTCGACAGCTAACTATGGCTACACCTTC. Translating it yields CASSISTANYGYTF. Full variable domain (remainder filled in from reference TRBV19 and TRBJ1-2): DGGITQSPKYLFRKEGQNVTLSCEQNLNHDAMYWYRQDPGQGLRLIYYSQIVNDFQKGDIAEGYSVSREKKESFPLTVTSAQKNPTAFYLCASSISTANYGYTFGSGTRLTVV.

The V and J genes are TRBV5-1 and TRBJ1-2; 7 positions agree with TRBD1. The CDR3 spans 16 residues. Trimming cost V 1 base and J 5 bases; bases outside gene matches: 11. Germline CDR1 reads SGHRS; CDR2 reads YFSETQ. The CDR3 coding sequence is TGCGCCAGCAGCTTGACCTTCTCACAGGGGAATTATGGCTACACCTTC. This sequence encodes CASSLTFSQGNYGYTF.

V and J are TRBV5-4 and TRBJ2-5; 14 bases map to TRBD2. The germline gives CDR1 SGHNT, CDR2 YYREEE (reference sequence). J gave up 4 bases and V 4 bases, and 6 bases lay outside the gene matches. The CDR3 loop spans 16 amino acids. The CDR3 loop is CASSPGTSGSGETQYF. CDR3 bases: TGTGCCAGCAGCCCTGGGACTAGCGGGAGCGGAGAGACCCAGTACTTC.

The chain is built from TRBV7-9 and TRBJ2-5; possible D gene TRBD2, 6 bases. The CDR3 has 14 amino acids. CDR1 and CDR2 (germline): SEHNR, FQNEAQ (reference sequence). The ends were cut back, 5 bases at V and 5 bases at J, with 15 bases in the middle. CDR3 sequence (DNA): TGTGCCAGCAGCCCCGGGGGAGCCTGGGAGACCCAGTACTTC. Amino acids: CASSPGGAWETQYF.

The V and J genes are TRBV4-1 and TRBJ1-2, with 10 bases aligning to TRBD1. The trim removed 0 bases at V and 7 bases at J, leaving 2 bases unmatched. Germline V CDR1 and CDR2: MGHRA, YSYEKL. The CDR3 has 14 residues. CDR3 in amino acids: CASSQEGTGVGYTF. DNA of the CDR3: TGCGCCAGCAGCCAAGAAGGGACAGGGGTTGGCTACACCTTC.

The rearrangement links TRBV20-1 to TRBJ2-5, with TRBD1 as a possible D gene (5 bases). This CDR3 is built from 11 residues. V lost 4 bases to trimming and J lost 4 bases, with 7 bases between them. CDR1 and CDR2 from the germline V gene are DFQATT and SNEGSKA (reference sequence). The chain's CDR3 is CSAIGAETQYF. CDR3 bases: TGCAGTGCTATTGGGGCAGAGACCCAGTACTTC.

The CDR3 DNA follows: TGTGCCAGCAGCCCTGGGGGGTGGGAGGGAGGTATGGCCCAGCATTTT. As protein: CASSPGGWEGGMAQHF. J is TRBJ1-5 and V is TRBV7-8; possible D gene TRBD1, 5 bases. Deletions cut 5 bases from V and 11 bases from J, with 25 bases between. Germline V gene lookup returns CDR1 SGHVS and CDR2 FQNEAQ. This CDR3 is built from 16 residues.

The chain links TRBV5-4 to TRBJ1-2, with 7 bases that match TRBD1. The CDR3 is 15 residues long. V was clipped by 4 bases and J by 0 bases; unmatched bases: 6. Germline V gives CDR1 SGHNT, CDR2 YYREEE (reference sequence). Here the CDR3 DNA reads TGTGCCAGCAGCCAACTACAGGGGTCTAACTATGGCTACACCTTC. It codes for CASSQLQGSNYGYTF. Full variable domain (remainder filled in from reference TRBV5-4 and TRBJ1-2): ETGVTQSPTHLIKTRGQQVTLRCSSQSGHNTVSWYQQALGQGPQFIFQYYREEENGRGNFPPRFSGLQFPNYSSELNVNALELDDSALYLCASSQLQGSNYGYTFGSGTRLTVV.

This rearrangement joins TRBV5-1 to TRBJ2-2; D might be TRBD1 (5 bases). Germline V lookup: CDR1 SGHRS, CDR2 YFSETQ. The CDR3 sequence is 14 residues long. Trimming left V 1 base short and J 7 bases short, with 11 bases between. CDR3 nucleotides: TGCGCCAGCAGCTTGACTGGGGCCGGCGGGGAGCTGTTTTTT. This sequence encodes CASSLTGAGGELFF.

This clone was seen more than once but under ten times. The chain couples TRBV6-6 to TRBJ2-7, with 9 nucleotides matching TRBD1. Germline V gene sequence: CDR1 MNHNY, CDR2 SVGAGI (reference sequence). V dropped 5 bases and J dropped 3; count of bases not matched to a gene: 5. The CDR3 is 14 residues long. The CDR3 loop is CASSPAGQGYEQYF. CDR3 nucleotides: TGTGCCAGCAGTCCGGCGGGACAGGGCTACGAGCAGTACTTC.

The chain employs TRBV11-2 and TRBJ1-6; D remains ambiguous. The V gene lost 5 bases and the J gene lost 7 bases, with 12 bases spanning the gap. Germline V gene data show CDR1 as SGHAT and CDR2 as FQNNGV. The CDR3 is made up of 14 amino acids. Here the CDR3 reads CASSPRVLNSPLHF. DNA for the CDR3: TGTGCCAGCAGCCCACGGGTTTTGAATTCACCCCTCCACTTT.

This clone was recorded many times. The chain employs TRBV28 and TRBJ2-2; D is perhaps TRBD1 (6 bases). CDR3 size: 13 residues. Germline V gene lookup returns CDR1 MDHEN and CDR2 SYDVKM. Trimming left V 3 bases short and J 4 bases short, with 6 bases between. CDR3 sequence: CASSFRGTGELFF. CDR3 nucleotide sequence: TGTGCCAGCAGTTTCAGGGGCACCGGGGAGCTGTTTTTT.

The V gene is TRBV28, the J gene TRBJ2-7, with D maybe TRBD1 (7 bases). This CDR3 has 16 amino acids. V lost 8 bases and J lost 0, with 20 bases in between. The germline V gene has CDR1 MDHEN and CDR2 SYDVKM. The CDR3 bases are TGTGCCAGCCGGACAGCAGGGGGGTATCTCTCCTACGAGCAGTACTTC. Its protein is CASRTAGGYLSYEQYF.

The rearrangement joins TRBV6-5 to TRBJ2-7, with 8 positions matching TRBD1. CDR1 and CDR2 (germline): MNHEY, SVGAGI. V shed 2 bases, J shed 5 bases, and the junction held 8 bases outside the gene matches. The CDR3 has 15 amino acids. DNA for the CDR3: TGTGCCAGCAGTTACCGGGTCGGGACAGGAGACGAGCAGTACTTC. It translates to CASSYRVGTGDEQYF.

The V gene is TRBV28, the J gene TRBJ2-1; 11 positions agree with TRBD2. This CDR3 is built from 18 residues. The V gene's germline CDR1 is MDHEN and CDR2 SYDVKM. Trimming cost V 6 bases and J 7 bases; bases outside gene matches: 17. The CDR3 DNA is TGTGCCAGCAGCCCGCCCACCTTAACTAGCGGGAGTTGGAATGAGCAGTTCTTC. Amino acid sequence: CASSPPTLTSGSWNEQFF.

The chain has TRBV5-6 and TRBJ2-6, with 8 bases identical to TRBD2. CDR1 is SGHDT, CDR2 YYEEEE, per germline. V dropped 4 bases and J dropped 2; count of bases not matched to a gene: 8. The CDR3 covers 17 residues. The CDR3 here is CASSPNRGGAGANVLTF. CDR3 sequence (DNA): TGTGCCAGCAGCCCGAACCGGGGGGGTGCTGGGGCCAACGTCCTGACTTTC.